The text below deals with one T cell receptor beta chain. The antigen is not known. This specimen comes from a study of cytomegalovirus exposure and HLA in healthy donors. Study-level points and caveats: V- and J-gene trimming in TCR beta was tied to a missense DCLRE1C variant by an analysis performed later.

Vbeta (60) and Jbeta (13) primers were used in the PCR. Libraries were prepared by immunoSEQ multiplex PCR; TCRdb keeps only in-frame clonotypes and omits some of them. The table has around 150,000 clones, roughly 85% seen once; the top ten hold 0.7% to 1%. This CDR3 is 15 amino acids long. Germline V CDR1 and CDR2: SGHTA, FQGNSA. The V and J ends lost 1 base and 1 base respectively, with 7 bases between them. The clonotype comes from a woman in her 30s in good health and CMV-seronegative. Material for sequencing was PBMCs. The rearrangement uses TRBV7-2 and TRBJ2-2; TRBD1 is a possible D gene (5 bases). CDR3 nucleotides: TGTGCCAGCAGCTTAGGCAGGGTGAACACCGGGGAGCTGTTTTTT. It yields the protein CASSLGRVNTGELFF.